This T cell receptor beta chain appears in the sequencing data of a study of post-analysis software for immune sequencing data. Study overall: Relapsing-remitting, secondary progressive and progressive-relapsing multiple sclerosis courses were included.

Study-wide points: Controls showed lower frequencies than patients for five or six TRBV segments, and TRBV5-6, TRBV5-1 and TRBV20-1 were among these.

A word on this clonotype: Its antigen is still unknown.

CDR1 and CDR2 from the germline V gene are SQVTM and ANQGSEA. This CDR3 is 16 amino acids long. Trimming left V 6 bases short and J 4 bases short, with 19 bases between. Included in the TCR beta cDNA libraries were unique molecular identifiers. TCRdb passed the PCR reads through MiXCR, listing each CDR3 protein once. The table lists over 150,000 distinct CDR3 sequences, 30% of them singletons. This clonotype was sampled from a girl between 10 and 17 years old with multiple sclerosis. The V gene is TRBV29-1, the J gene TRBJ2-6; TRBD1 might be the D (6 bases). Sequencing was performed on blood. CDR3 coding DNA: TGCAGCGTAATACAGGGTTCTAGCTCGGGGGCCAACGTCCTGACTTTC. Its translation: CSVIQGSSSGANVLTF.